The T cell receptor (beta chain) under discussion was sequenced for a study of tissue T cells after allogeneic stem cell transplantation. Profiling relied on immunoSEQ multiplex PCR, and the TCRdb table lists in-frame clones only, not all of them. The table records 40,000 to 50,000 clones, approximately 70% of them present only once. Turning to this clone: The gene symbols are mouse symbols. The read comes to an end 1 residue before the CDR3 does, leaving the germline J gene to fill in the end.

CDR1 and CDR2 (germline): SGHSA, FRNQAP. The V end was cut by 3 bases, the J end by 7 bases, with 13 bases between. The CDR3 has 14 residues. The sequence was collected from a pool of C57BL/6 mice in good health. Sequenced sample: sorted cells pooled from one or two spleens. The V and J genes are TRBV16 and TRBJ2-1; D is tentatively TRBD1 or TRBD2 (5 bases each). The CDR3 bases that were read are TGTGCAAGCAGCTTGGGGCCCCGGGGGGCTGAGCAGTTC. Protein product: CASSLGPRGAEQF. Given in full, the CDR3 is CASSLGPRGAEQFF.